This T cell receptor beta chain stems from a study of siplizumab effects on memory and regulatory T cells. As for this clone: What it binds is unknown.

General study findings and limits: Naive T cells seemed more diverse than memory cells; they also seemed major alloresponse contributors. Tracing alloreactive clones into unstimulated subsets worked for only a minor fraction of them.

Approximately 10^5 TCR templates underwent assay in every sample. Measured with immunoSEQ multiplex PCR; TCRdb has only the in-frame clones, and not every one. The sample records approximately 100,000 clones, just under 95% being singletons. The length of the CDR3 is 16 residues. Trimming removed 5 bases from V and 5 bases from J, with 21 bases in between. Germline V gene lookup returns CDR1 SGHAT and CDR2 FQNNGV. The sequence came from a human donor in good health. Sequencing was performed on non-Treg CD4+ T cells sorted from blood. V is TRBV11-2 and J is TRBJ1-2; D unresolved. CDR3 bases: TGTGCCAGCAGCCCCGGCGGGAAAAGGGATTTGTATGGCTACACCTTC. This gives the protein CASSPGGKRDLYGYTF.